The 7 T cell receptor beta chains in this list originate from one sample, sequenced in a study of T cells in Graves' hyperthyroidism and ophthalmopathy. Amplified regions were TCR beta CDR3 sequences from RNA transcripts. The HTBI primer set drove a first-round RT-PCR of the TCR CDR3. TCRdb re-analysed the multiplex PCR reads in MiXCR, keeping a single row per CDR3 protein. The data show some 500,000 distinct CDR3 sequences, 24% seen once. Material: blood. These receptors were collected from a woman aged 25 to 45 with Graves' ophthalmopathy.

The chain combines TRBV19 with TRBJ2-6; D not resolved. V gave up 3 bases and J gave up 0 bases, with 3 bases separating them. This CDR3 has 14 residues. Germline-derived CDR1 and CDR2 are LNHDA and SQIVND (reference sequence). The CDR3 DNA reads as TGTGCCAGTAGTATGGGCTCTGGGGCCAACGTCCTGACTTTC. This encodes CASSMGSGANVLTF.

With regard to this clonotype: A much larger clone lies a single base off, so this may be a read error. The chain combines TRBV12-3 or TRBV12-4 with TRBJ1-5; weak D call: TRBD1 (6 bases). V lost 0 bases to trimming and J lost 0 bases, with 12 bases between them. This CDR3 has 17 amino acids. In DNA, the CDR3 is TGTGCCAGCAGTTTAGCGGAGGGGGGGAATAGCAATCAGCCCCAGCATTTT. Amino acids: CASSLAEGGNSNQPQHF.

This clonotype was detected many times. V and J are TRBV5-1 and TRBJ1-1; TRBD1 is a possible D gene (5 bases). Germline CDR1 SGHRS, CDR2 YFSETQ. V lost 6 bases, J lost 1 base, and 13 bases lay in between. CDR3 length: 14 residues. The CDR3 coding sequence is TGCGCCAGCACTCTGACGGGGACGAACACTGAAGCTTTCTTT. Protein sequence: CASTLTGTNTEAFF. Full variable domain (remainder filled in from reference TRBV5-1 and TRBJ1-1): KAGVTQTPRYLIKTRGQQVTLSCSPISGHRSVSWYQQTPGQGLQFLFEYFSETQRNKGNFPGRFSGRQFSNSRSEMNVSTLELGDSALYLCASTLTGTNTEAFFGQGTRLTVV.

This clonotype has ten or more counts. The V gene is TRBV10-3, the J gene TRBJ1-2, with TRBD1 as a possible D gene (6 bases). CDR1 ENHRY and CDR2 SYGVKD come from the germline V gene. V lost 6 bases to trimming and J lost 0 bases, with 8 bases between them. This CDR3 comprises 13 residues. The CDR3 sequence: CAIRRTANYGYTF. The CDR3 coding sequence is TGTGCCATCAGGAGGACAGCTAACTATGGCTACACCTTC.

This clonotype was recorded many times. The chain uses TRBV4-1 and TRBJ2-2; maybe TRBD2 (6 bases). Germline CDR1 and CDR2: MGHRA and YSYEKL. V shed 1 base and J shed 5 bases, with 14 bases lying between them. The CDR3 totals 16 residues. For the CDR3, the DNA is TGCGCCAGCAGCCAAGTCGCTCGGGGGTGGACCGGGGAGCTGTTTTTT. Encoded protein: CASSQVARGWTGELFF.

The table lists this clonotype with many counts. The chain uses TRBV13 and TRBJ2-4; D not resolved. CDR1 PRHDT and CDR2 FYEKMQ come from the germline V gene (reference sequence). The V end was cut by 2 bases, the J end by 0 bases, with 5 bases between. This CDR3 spans 14 amino acids. The CDR3 nucleotides read TGTGCCAGCAGCTTAACGGGAGCCAAAAACATTCAGTACTTC. Translation: CASSLTGAKNIQYF.

This clonotype has only one observation. The V and J genes are TRBV20-1 and TRBJ1-1, with no clear D. Germline V gene sequence: CDR1 DFQATT, CDR2 SNEGSKA (reference sequence). The germline V and J ends were trimmed by 3 bases and 3 bases, with 14 bases remaining between them. There are 14 residues in the CDR3. CDR3 sequence: CSARPLLRDTEAFF. The CDR3, as DNA: TGCAGTGCTAGGCCATTGTTGCGGGACACTGAAGCTTTCTTT.